The 25 T cell receptor delta chains below come from one sample, sequenced in a study of γδ T cells in repeated Plasmodium falciparum infection. TCRdb reapplied CATT to the multiplex PCR reads. This table holds 80,000 to 95,000 delta-chain clones, roughly 1.4% found once. Flow sorting of PBMC yielded separate Vgamma9/Vdelta2+ and Vdelta2-negative gammadelta T cell populations for bulk repertoire analysis. Material: gamma-delta T cells from blood. Every receptor here comes from a pool of human donors (malaria-infected and uninfected, not separated).

This clone turned up a few times. A far larger clone lies a single base away; this is likely a read error. Other DNA sequences within the sample encode an identical CDR3. The chain recombines TRDV1 with TRDJ1; D is unclear. Germline matching of the DNA provided the J gene here, since TCRdb leaves it blank. V shed 0 bases and J shed 3 bases, with 17 bases lying between them. The germline V gene has CDR1 TSWWSYY and CDR2 QGS. The CDR3 runs to 17 residues. CDR3 nucleotide sequence: TGTGCTCTTGGGGAACTCACAGCTCCCCTCTGTGCCGATAAACTCATCTTT. This encodes CALGELTAPLCADKLIF.

Details on this clone: The protein TCRdb gives is from a much larger clone and does not agree with this DNA's translation at residue 9, likely a read error; the protein shown here comes from the DNA. V and J are TRDV1 and TRDJ1; D possibly uses TRDD2 or TRDD3 (5 bases each). No J gene is reported in TCRdb; it was inferred here by comparing the DNA with germline. The V gene's germline CDR1 is TSWWSYY and CDR2 QGS. The V and J ends lost 4 bases and 3 bases respectively, with 36 bases between them. The CDR3 has 22 residues. The CDR3 region has the DNA TGTGCTCTTGGGGCCCACGACTTCCCGCCTCGGCCGATACCCCGGACGGCCGATAAACTCATCTTT. It encodes CALGAHDFPPRPIPRTADKLIF.

Concerning this clone itself: A read error likely explains this, since a far larger clone differs by one base. The sample carries other DNA sequences with the same CDR3. This chain joins TRDV1 and TRDJ1; the match to TRDD3 covers 10 bases. No J segment appears in TCRdb, so it was assigned here by matching the sequence to germline. Germline V lookup: CDR1 TSWWSYY, CDR2 QGS. The J segment lost 0 bases and the V segment lost 1 base, leaving 23 bases of the junction unmatched. CDR3 length: 23 residues. The CDR3 coding sequence is TGTGCTCTTGGGGAACCGCTCTCCGTACTGGGGGATCCCCACCTGGGATACACCGATAAACTCATCTTT. It translates to CALGEPLSVLGDPHLGYTDKLIF.

There are a few counts of this clone. TCRdb pairs this DNA with a much larger clone's protein that differs at residue 16, likely a read error; the protein shown was translated from the DNA. The chain has TRDV1 and TRDJ1, with D perhaps matching TRDD3 (8 bases). The J gene was missing in TCRdb and was found by matching the end of the DNA to germline. The CDR3 consists of 23 residues. V lost 2 bases and J 2 bases, leaving 36 bases between the germline ends. Per the germline V gene, CDR1 is TSWWSYY and CDR2 is QGS. CDR3 region: CALGEIGGTSYSYWGVRTDKLIF. The CDR3 DNA follows: TGTGCTCTTGGGGAAATTGGGGGAACTTCCTATTCATACTGGGGGGTACGGACCGATAAACTCATCTTT.

For this clone: Only one base separates this from a far larger clonotype, so it likely reflects a read error. In the same sample, other DNA sequences code for this CDR3. V gene TRDV1 combines with J gene TRDJ1; 7 nucleotides line up with TRDD3. TCRdb lists no J gene, so it was determined here by aligning the DNA to germline. V was clipped by 0 bases and J by 9 bases; unmatched bases: 13. This CDR3 region has 16 residues. Germline V gene data show CDR1 as TSWWSYY and CDR2 as QGS. This CDR3 reads CALGELIRWGPKELIF. The CDR3 DNA follows: TGTGCTCTTGGGGAACTAATCCGCTGGGGGCCTAAGGAACTCATCTTT.

Comments on this clone: A far larger clone differs by one base, so this is likely a read error. The same CDR3 arises from other DNA sequences in this sample as well. The rearrangement uses TRDV1 and TRDJ1, with TRDD2 identical over 8 bases. Because TCRdb records no J gene, it was assigned here through a match of the DNA to germline. Germline CDR1 is TSWWSYY and CDR2 is QGS. The length of the CDR3 is 17 residues. The CDR3 sequence: CALGGTLPTRYTDKLIF. The CDR3, as DNA: TGTGCCCTTGGGGGGACTCTTCCTACCCGCTACACCGATAAACTCATCTTT.

Notes on this clone: This may come from a read error, since a much larger clone is one base off. Within the sample, other DNA sequences also encode this same CDR3. This chain uses TRDV1 with TRDJ1; 13 bases map to TRDD3. Per germline, CDR1 TSWWSYY and CDR2 QGS. Trimming removed 3 bases from V and 4 bases from J; junction bases left unmatched: 20. This CDR3 region has 21 residues. The CDR3 nucleotides are TGTGCTCTTGGGGAGCTCTACCTAACACCCACTGGGGGATACGCGAACGATAAACTCATCTTT. It translates to CALGELYLTPTGGYANDKLIF.

This clone was counted only a few times. A read error is the likely source, as a far larger clone sits one nucleotide away. This CDR3 is also generated by other DNA sequences in the sample. The V call is TRDV2, the J call TRDJ1; 8 positions agree with TRDD3. The J gene, not given by TCRdb, was assigned here from a germline match of the nucleotide sequence. Germline V gene data show CDR1 as GEAIGNYY and CDR2 as EKD. The CDR3 is 23 amino acids. V was clipped by 3 bases and J by 4 bases; unmatched bases: 33. CDR3 sequence: CACDRVLDHSATGGSLLFDKLIF. The CDR3 DNA reads TGTGCCTGTGACCGAGTACTGGATCATTCCGCAACTGGGGGTTCCCTCCTGTTCGATAAACTCATCTTT.

The sample holds many counts of this clone. This rearrangement joins TRDV1 to TRDJ1; 13 nucleotides line up with TRDD3. In germline, CDR1 is TSWWSYY, CDR2 QGS. The ends lost 4 bases at V and 0 bases at J; junction bases unmatched: 26. The CDR3 has 24 residues. The CDR3 loop is CALGVQPPFLRQYWGIRYTDKLIF. CDR3 in DNA: TGTGCTCTTGGGGTCCAGCCCCCCTTCCTACGTCAGTACTGGGGGATACGCTACACCGATAAACTCATCTTT.

This clone turned up a few times. TCRdb pairs this DNA with a much larger clone's protein that differs at residue 16, likely a read error; the protein shown was translated from the DNA. The chain links TRDV1 to TRDJ1, with D tentatively TRDD3 (5 bases). In germline, CDR1 is TSWWSYY, CDR2 QGS. There are 20 residues in the CDR3. CDR3 coding DNA: TGTGCTCTTGGGGAAAACAGCGGGCCATCCTCGGGGGTCCTCACCAATAAACTCATCTTT. It encodes CALGENSGPSSGVLTNKLIF.

A remark on this clone: The TCRdb protein, from a much larger clone, departs from this DNA's translation at residue 6, likely by read error; the protein shown derives from the DNA. The chain joins TRDV2 to TRDJ2, with 7 bases identical to TRDD3. In the absence of a J gene in TCRdb, the DNA was matched to germline to assign it here. Germline CDR1 reads GEAIGNYY; CDR2 reads EKD. The length of the CDR3 is 14 residues. V lost 1 base to trimming and J lost 10 bases; unmatched junction nucleotides: 8. The CDR3 reads CACDTAGNWGQLFF. The CDR3 bases are TGTGCCTGTGACACTGCGGGGAACTGGGGACAACTCTTCTTT.

Note on this clone: TCRdb assigns this DNA the protein of a much larger clone, which departs from its translation at residue 9; this likely reflects a read error, and the protein shown comes from translating the DNA. The chain joins TRDV2 to TRDJ2; 7 bases match TRDD3. No J gene is reported in TCRdb; it was inferred here by comparing the DNA with germline. Germline V gene lookup returns CDR1 GEAIGNYY and CDR2 EKD. This CDR3 region has 12 residues. CDR3 residues: CACDWGTARLFF. CDR3 nucleotides: TGTGCCTGTGACTGGGGGACAGCACGACTCTTCTTT.

This clone was detected many times. V and J are TRDV1 and TRDJ1, with a possible D match to TRDD3 (7 bases). Germline CDR1 reads TSWWSYY; CDR2 reads QGS. The CDR3 sequence is 22 residues long. Deletions cut 5 bases from V and 0 bases from J, with 34 bases between. The CDR3 sequence: CALGLRLPPSWGGPLYTDKLIF. For the CDR3, the DNA is TGTGCTCTTGGGTTGCGGCTTCCTCCCTCCTGGGGGGGACCCCTGTACACCGATAAACTCATCTTT.

This clone was observed a few times. A much larger clone sits a single nucleotide away, making a read error possible. V gene TRDV1 combines with J gene TRDJ1, with 9 bases matching TRDD3. Germline CDR1 TSWWSYY, CDR2 QGS. The CDR3 is 22 residues long. The ends lost 6 bases at V and 2 bases at J; junction bases unmatched: 28. The CDR3, as DNA: TGTGCTCTTGGAGAAGACAGTCCTAATTTGGGGGATAGGGGGTGGGAGACCGATAAACTCATCTTT. Amino acid sequence: CALGEDSPNLGDRGWETDKLIF.

This clone was seen ten or more times. A far larger clone is just one base off, so this is likely a read error. The same CDR3 arises from other DNA sequences in this sample as well. The chain uses TRDV1 and TRDJ1; 7 bases line up with TRDD3. The CDR3 covers 21 residues. Germline CDR1 reads TSWWSYY; CDR2 reads QGS. The CDR3 DNA is TGCGCTCTTGGGGGGCCCTCCCCCCCCCTACGCCCCCCGGGGGATACCGATAAACTCATCTTT. Residues: CALGGPSPPLRPPGDTDKLIF.

Of note for this clone: TCRdb assigns this DNA the protein of a much larger clone, which departs from its translation at residue 8; this likely reflects a read error, and the protein shown comes from translating the DNA. V and J are TRDV2 and TRDJ1; 7 nucleotides line up with TRDD3. V dropped 5 bases and J dropped 0; count of bases not matched to a gene: 11. CDR1 and CDR2 (germline): GEAIGNYY, EKD. The CDR3 has 16 residues. In DNA, the CDR3 is TGTGCCTGTGTTTGGCTGGGGGCCCCTCACACCGATAAACTCATCTTT. Protein sequence: CACVWLGAPHTDKLIF.

This clone was found a few times. It differs at one base from a far larger clone, so likely a read error. This sample includes further DNA sequences coding for the same CDR3. The V gene is TRDV1, the J gene TRDJ1; 11 bases line up with TRDD3. The J gene comes from matching the DNA to germline here; TCRdb lacks it. CDR1 TSWWSYY and CDR2 QGS come from the germline V gene. This CDR3 spans 21 amino acids. Here the CDR3 DNA reads TGTGCCCTTGGGGAACCCAACTGGGGGATAGAGAGCCCAGGGTACACCGATAAACTCATCTTT. Translating gives CALGEPNWGIESPGYTDKLIF.

This clone was detected many times. This chain connects TRDV1 to TRDJ1; 8 nucleotides agree with TRDD3. Germline V CDR1 and CDR2: TSWWSYY, QGS. CDR3 length: 17 residues. The V segment lost 4 bases and the J segment 0 bases; nucleotides outside the gene matches: 10. CDR3 nucleotide sequence: TGTGCTCTTGGGGCTACTGGGGGGACCCCGTACACCGATAAACTCATCTTT. This codes for CALGATGGTPYTDKLIF.

This clone was picked up a small number of times. Translating this DNA gives a protein that differs at residue 20 from the TCRdb one, which belongs to a much larger clone; a read error is likely, and the protein shown is this translation. For the V gene the call is TRDV2; the J gene has no call; TRDD3, as called in the table, went unchecked against the DNA. Germline CDR1 and CDR2: GEAIGNYY and EKD. CDR3 length: 22 residues. CDR3: CACDTVLGTAVLTDWDTRQVFF. CDR3 coding DNA: TGTGCCTGTGACACTGTACTGGGAACTGCGGTGTTGACGGACTGGGACACCCGACAGGTGTTTTTC.

On this clone itself: The germline gene is not matched at one end of the junction; a read error may be the cause. The V call is TRDV1, the J call TRDJ2, with D possibly matching TRDD3 (5 bases). This CDR3 spans 16 amino acids. CDR1 and CDR2 from the germline V gene are TSWWSYY and QGS. CDR3 region: CALVEWGCARTAQLFF. The DNA for the CDR3 is TGTGCTCTTGTGGAATGGGGCTGTGCTAGGACAGCACAACTCTTCTTT.

As to this clone: The protein in TCRdb stems from a much larger clone and differs at residues 7 and 9 from this DNA's translation, likely a read error; here the protein is translated from the DNA. The genes are TRDV3 and TRDJ1; possibly TRDD3 for D (5 bases). Germline CDR1 reads TVYSNPD; CDR2 reads GDNSRS (reference sequence). The CDR3 consists of 15 residues. V lost 1 base and J lost 0, with 15 bases in between. CDR3: CAFKGPGGYTDKLIF. DNA for the CDR3: TGTGCCTTTAAGGGTCCCGGGGGGTACACCGATAAACTCATCTTT.

On this clone itself: The TCRdb record carries a much larger clone's protein, which differs from this DNA's translation at residue 17; a read error is the likely cause, and the protein listed here is the DNA translation. This chain uses TRDV2 with TRDJ1, with TRDD3 matching 9 bases. No J gene is reported in TCRdb; it was inferred here by comparing the DNA with germline. After removal of 2 bases from V and 0 bases from J, the junction contained 27 bases not matched to a gene. The length of the CDR3 is 23 residues. Germline values: CDR1 GEAIGNYY, CDR2 EKD. The CDR3 loop reads CACDNRFPKEPWLGDSHTDKLIF. Written as DNA, the CDR3 is TGTGCCTGTGACAACCGGTTTCCTAAAGAACCTTGGCTGGGGGATTCGCACACCGATAAACTCATCTTT.

This clone was observed a handful of times. The amino acid sequence in TCRdb belongs to a much larger clone and departs from this DNA's translation at residue 22, likely a sequencing read error; the sequence shown is translated from the DNA. The V gene is TRDV1; the J gene was not called; whether TRDD3, the table's D call, matches the DNA was not checked. This CDR3 is built from 24 residues. Germline values: CDR1 TSWWSYY, CDR2 QGS. CDR3 bases: TGTGCTCTTGGGGTCACCTCCTACTTCGGATCAAATACTGGGCGACTAGGGTACACCGATAAACCCATCTTT. It translates to CALGVTSYFGSNTGRLGYTDKPIF.

This clone turned up a few times. TCRdb assigns this DNA the protein of a much larger clone, which departs from its translation at residue 14; this likely reflects a read error, and the protein shown comes from translating the DNA. The chain carries TRDV1 and TRDJ1; 9 bases agree with TRDD3. The J gene is absent in TCRdb and was assigned here via DNA matching to germline. This CDR3 is 20 amino acids long. V shed 0 bases and J 0 bases; nucleotides not matched to a gene: 14. CDR1 is TSWWSYY and CDR2 is QGS in the germline V gene. The DNA for the CDR3 is TGTGCTCTTGGGGAACTAGTCCTACATTACTGGGGGACGCACACCGATAAACTCATCTTT. Amino acid sequence: CALGELVLHYWGTHTDKLIF.

This clone was observed a few times. A single base is all that separates this from a far larger clone, so a read error is likely. Different DNA sequences within this sample yield the same CDR3. V gene TRDV2 combines with J gene TRDJ1; 9 nucleotides align to TRDD3. CDR1 and CDR2 (germline): GEAIGNYY, EKD. This CDR3 has 17 residues. Here the CDR3 reads CACDMVGDTRFTDKLIF. Here the CDR3 DNA reads TGTGCCTGTGACATGGTAGGGGATACGCGATTCACCGATAAACTCATCTTC.